These T cell receptor beta chains were read from a single sample in a study of patients and donors after allogeneic stem cell transplantation. TCRdb re-analysed the RT-PCR reads in MiXCR, keeping a single row per CDR3 protein. The table lists 800,000 to 1,000,000 distinct CDR3 sequences, about 20% of them singletons, with about 6% in the top ten. Sequencing was done on a sample of blood, either unsorted or a sorted T cell fraction (not recorded which). The receptors come from a human donor who was either an allogeneic HSCT recipient or a stem cell or donor lymphocyte infusion donor (not recorded which). It is not recorded whose cells these are; they may come from a transplant donor. Both conserved end residues are part of each CDR3. D genes are given only for firm matches. The size field is filled for only some rows; it gives once, few, many or a size class.

-	TRBD2	TRBV7-2	15	TRBJ2-1	CASSLTGTSGNEQFF	TGTGCCAGCAGCCTAACTGGGACTAGCGGCAATGAGCAGTTCTTC
few	-	TRBV12-3/TRBV12-4	14	TRBJ1-1	CASSERILNTEAFF	TGTGCCAGCAGCGAACGGATCCTGAACACTGAAGCTTTCTTT
few	-	TRBV19	14	TRBJ2-2	CASNTWGETGELFF	TGTGCCAGTAACACTTGGGGGGAGACCGGGGAGCTGTTTTTT
-	-	TRBV28	16	TRBJ2-6	CASSATASSGANVLTF	TGTGCCAGCAGTGCGACGGCCTCCTCTGGGGCCAACGTCCTGACTTTC
-	-	TRBV20-1	14	TRBJ2-1	CSARQAEAPSEQFF	TGCAGTGCCCGACAGGCGGAGGCCCCCAGCGAGCAGTTCTTC
-	-	TRBV20-1	11	TRBJ2-7	CSAYVPREQYF	TGCAGTGCCTACGTCCCGAGGGAGCAGTACTTC
-	-	TRBV29-1	13	TRBJ1-4	CSINQGSNEKLFF	TGCAGCATTAACCAGGGTTCTAATGAAAAACTGTTTTTT
few	TRBD1	TRBV20-1	13	TRBJ1-2	CSARATGGHGYTF	TGCAGTGCTAGGGCCACAGGGGGCCATGGCTACACCTTC
few	TRBD2	TRBV14	13	TRBJ2-5	CASSRSAGGFQYF	TGTGCCAGCAGCCGGTCAGCGGGGGGATTCCAGTACTTC
-	-	TRBV11-3	16	TRBJ2-1	CASSPLGRKLYNEQFF	TGTGCCAGCAGCCCACTGGGCCGGAAGCTGTACAATGAGCAGTTCTTC
-	-	TRBV10-3	13	TRBJ1-4	CAISTREGEKLFF	TGTGCCATCAGCACCCGAGAGGGGGAAAAACTGTTTTTT
-	TRBD1	TRBV25-1	16	TRBJ1-2	CASSEWGGQGNYGYTF	TGTGCCAGCAGTGAATGGGGGGGACAGGGAAACTATGGCTACACCTTC
many	-	TRBV6-2/TRBV6-3	11	TRBJ2-3	CASKRTDTQYF	TGTGCCAGCAAGCGGACCGATACGCAGTATTTT
few	-	TRBV6-1	16	TRBJ2-7	CASTDITTKGAYEQYF	TGTGCCAGCACCGACATCACGACCAAGGGAGCCTACGAGCAGTACTTC
-	-	TRBV19	12	TRBJ2-7	CASSIVRGEQYF	TGTGCCAGTAGTATAGTTCGCGGCGAGCAGTACTTC
-	-	TRBV5-5	15	TRBJ1-1	CASSLRWQMNTEAFF	TGTGCCAGCAGCTTACGGTGGCAGATGAACACTGAAGCTTTCTTT
-	TRBD2	TRBV19	16	TRBJ2-1	CASSPSGGSSYNEQFF	TGTGCCAGTAGTCCCTCGGGCGGGAGCTCCTACAATGAGCAGTTCTTC
many	TRBD2	TRBV24-1	21	TRBJ2-2	CATSDLVGRTSGRYDTGELFF	TGTGCCACCAGTGATTTGGTAGGCCGGACTAGCGGGAGATATGACACCGGGGAGCTGTTTTTT
few	-	TRBV12-3/TRBV12-4	12	TRBJ1-1	CASSSRQDEAFF	TGTGCCAGCAGTTCTAGACAGGATGAAGCTTTCTTT
-	TRBD2	TRBV12-3/TRBV12-4	16	TRBJ2-2	CASSRGGTSGTGELFF	TGTGCCAGCAGTAGAGGTGGGACTAGCGGAACCGGGGAGCTGTTTTTT
-	TRBD1	TRBV7-2	14	TRBJ1-2	CASSFGQGPFGYTF	TGTGCCAGCAGCTTCGGACAGGGCCCATTTGGCTACACCTTC
many	-	TRBV12-3/TRBV12-4	15	TRBJ2-3	CASSATRGLTDTQYF	TGTGCCAGCTCAGCAACCAGGGGTCTTACAGATACGCAGTATTTT
-	TRBD2	TRBV4-2	15	TRBJ2-3	CASSQTRLAGDTQYF	TGTGCCAGCAGCCAAACTCGACTAGCCGGAGATACGCAGTATTTT
few	-	TRBV20-1	16	TRBJ1-1	CSARPSFRGKYTEAFF	TGCAGTGCTAGACCCTCGTTCAGGGGCAAATACACTGAAGCTTTCTTT
-	-	TRBV3-1	18	TRBJ1-1	CASSQDWQTDTGGTEAFF	TGTGCCAGCAGCCAAGATTGGCAGACCGACACAGGAGGGACTGAAGCTTTCTTT
-	-	TRBV24-1	15	TRBJ2-1	CATSDRLSSYNEQFF	TGTGCCACCAGTGACAGACTGAGCTCCTACAATGAGCAGTTCTTC
-	TRBD1	TRBV7-9	15	TRBJ1-5	CASSWGQGINQPQHF	TGTGCCAGCAGCTGGGGACAGGGGATCAATCAGCCCCAGCATTTT
-	-	TRBV20-1	15	TRBJ2-7	CSAREAGAPSYEQYF	TGCAGTGCTAGAGAGGCGGGGGCCCCCTCCTACGAGCAGTACTTC
-	-	TRBV11-2	15	TRBJ1-2	CASSSLREGSYGYTF	TGTGCCAGCAGCTCCCTCCGGGAGGGGAGCTATGGCTACACCTTC
few	TRBD2	TRBV4-2	16	TRBJ2-1	CASRAGGASSYNEQFF	TGTGCCAGCAGGGCGGGGGGGGCGAGCTCCTACAATGAGCAGTTCTTC
few	TRBD1	TRBV30	13	TRBJ2-1	CAWGDRAYNEQFF	TGTGCCTGGGGGGACAGGGCTTACAATGAGCAGTTCTTC
-	TRBD1	TRBV20-1	14	TRBJ2-7	CSARVGQGTYEQYF	TGCAGTGCTAGAGTAGGACAGGGAACCTACGAGCAGTACTTC
-	-	TRBV20-1	13	TRBJ2-3	CSASPPLTDTQYF	TGCAGTGCTAGTCCTCCCCTCACAGATACGCAGTATTTT
few	TRBD2	TRBV4-1	14	TRBJ2-5	CASSRGTIQETQYF	TGCGCCAGCAGCCGAGGGACTATTCAAGAGACCCAGTACTTC
once	TRBD2	TRBV5-6	17	TRBJ2-3	CASSLAAASGSTDTQYF	TGTGCCAGCAGCTTGGCTGCGGCTAGCGGCAGCACAGATACGCAGTATTTT
few	-	TRBV29-1	15	TRBJ2-1	CSVDARLGLGHEQFF	TGCAGCGTTGATGCCCGACTAGGATTAGGACATGAGCAGTTCTTC
few	TRBD1	TRBV7-9	17	TRBJ2-1	CASSIPTGTGRNNEQFF	TGTGCCAGCAGCATCCCTACCGGGACAGGACGAAACAATGAGCAGTTCTTC
-	-	TRBV20-1	13	TRBJ2-7	CSARDRPADEQYF	TGCAGTGCTAGAGATAGGCCAGCCGACGAGCAGTACTTC
many	TRBD2	TRBV5-1	17	TRBJ2-1	CASSGQGSGGPYNEQFF	TGCGCCAGCAGCGGCCAGGGGAGCGGGGGACCTTACAATGAGCAGTTCTTC
few	-	TRBV20-1	17	TRBJ1-4	CSARDPAPGATNEKLFF	TGCAGTGCTAGAGATCCCGCCCCGGGCGCAACTAATGAAAAACTGTTTTTT
-	-	TRBV29-1	12	TRBJ2-3	CSVEGPTDTQYF	TGCAGCGTTGAGGGCCCCACAGATACGCAGTATTTT
-	-	TRBV30	13	TRBJ1-6	CAWSVLGETPLHF	TGTGCCTGGAGTGTACTCGGGGAGACACCCCTCCACTTT
-	TRBD2	TRBV5-8	17	TRBJ2-3	CASSSRLAGVSTDTQYF	TGTGCCAGCAGCTCACGACTAGCGGGAGTTAGCACAGATACGCAGTATTTT
-	TRBD2	TRBV29-1	16	TRBJ2-1	CSVEMLEREFRNEQFF	TGCAGCGTTGAAATGCTTGAGCGGGAGTTCAGGAATGAGCAGTTCTTC
-	-	TRBV5-1	14	TRBJ1-1	CASSLATRLTEAFF	TGCGCCAGCAGCTTGGCGACCAGACTTACTGAAGCTTTCTTT
few	-	TRBV20-1	15	TRBJ2-7	CSARVERIGPYEQYF	TGCAGTGCTAGAGTAGAGCGGATAGGCCCCTACGAGCAGTACTTC
-	-	TRBV20-1	15	TRBJ2-2	CSAQQSPLGTGELFF	TGCAGTGCTCAACAGAGTCCTTTGGGTACCGGGGAGCTGTTTTTT
-	TRBD1	TRBV4-3	17	TRBJ2-1	CASSQDFGGQGHVEQFF	TGCGCCAGCAGCCAAGACTTTGGCGGACAGGGGCACGTTGAGCAGTTCTTC
-	-	TRBV12-3/TRBV12-4	14	TRBJ1-1	CASRGRGKGTEAFF	TGTGCCAGCCGAGGGCGGGGTAAAGGCACTGAAGCTTTCTTT
-	-	TRBV6-5	14	TRBJ1-1	CASSYLGGFTEAFF	TGTGCCAGCAGTTACTTAGGGGGATTCACTGAAGCTTTCTTT
-	-	TRBV7-2	17	TRBJ2-3	CASSLRPGSGWLGTQYF	TGTGCCAGCAGCTTAAGGCCGGGGTCGGGTTGGTTAGGTACGCAGTATTTT
-	TRBD1	TRBV12-3/TRBV12-4	17	TRBJ2-7	CASSLAGQSAFSYEQYF	TGTGCCAGCAGTTTAGCGGGACAGTCCGCCTTCTCCTACGAGCAGTACTTC
many	-	TRBV12-3/TRBV12-4	15	TRBJ2-6	CASNEAGVGANVLTF	TGTGCCAGCAATGAGGCTGGGGTGGGGGCCAACGTCCTGACTTTC
-	-	TRBV7-2	14	TRBJ2-2	CASSPGVATGELFF	TGTGCCAGCAGTCCTGGGGTGGCCACCGGGGAGCTGTTTTTT
few	-	TRBV29-1	16	TRBJ1-2	CSVDRGLKPTNYGYTF	TGCAGCGTTGATCGGGGGTTGAAACCTACTAACTATGGCTACACCTTC
-	TRBD1	TRBV9	16	TRBJ2-3	CASSLRTGATTDTQYF	TGTGCCAGCAGCCTAAGGACAGGGGCCACCACAGATACGCAGTATTTT
-	-	TRBV30	14	TRBJ2-4	CAWSHGSDPDIQYF	TGTGCCTGGAGTCATGGTAGCGATCCGGACATTCAGTACTTC